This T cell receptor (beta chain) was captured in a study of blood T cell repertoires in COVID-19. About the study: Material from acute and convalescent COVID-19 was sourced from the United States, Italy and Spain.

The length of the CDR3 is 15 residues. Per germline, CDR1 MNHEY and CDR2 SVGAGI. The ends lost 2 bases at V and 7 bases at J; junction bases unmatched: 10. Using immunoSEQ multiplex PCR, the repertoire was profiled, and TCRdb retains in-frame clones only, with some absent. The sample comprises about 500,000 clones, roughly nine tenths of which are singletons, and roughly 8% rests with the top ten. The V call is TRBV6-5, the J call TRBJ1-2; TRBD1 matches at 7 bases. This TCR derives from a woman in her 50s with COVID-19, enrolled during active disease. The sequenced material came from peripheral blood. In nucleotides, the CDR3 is TGTGCCAGCAGTTACGAAAGTGAGGGGGCGCTTGGCTACACCTTC. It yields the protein CASSYESEGALGYTF.